Below are 14 T cell receptor beta chains sequenced from a single sample in a study of OX40 agonist ivuxolimab in advanced cancers. Only in-frame clones appear in the TCRdb table, and some are missing; sequencing was by immunoSEQ multiplex PCR. The sample lists roughly 36,000 clones; around 84% were seen once. The input for sequencing was CD4+ or CD8+ T cells sorted from blood, taken in a trial of the OX40 agonist ivuxolimab. All receptors come from an adult with an advanced solid tumor such as melanoma, head and neck, liver or kidney cancer.

The chain is built from TRBV28 and TRBJ2-2; TRBD2 is a possible D gene (6 bases). Trimming removed 8 bases from V and 3 bases from J, with 13 bases in between. The germline gives CDR1 MDHEN, CDR2 SYDVKM. The length of the CDR3 is 14 residues. The DNA of the CDR3 is TGTGCCAGCCTTCGGGGGATTGACACCGGGGAGCTGTTTTTT. Its translation is CASLRGIDTGELFF. Complete variable domain (other parts from reference TRBV28 and TRBJ2-2): DVKVTQSSRYLVKRTGEKVFLECVQDMDHENMFWYRQDPGLGLRLIYFSYDVKMKEKGDIPEGYSVSREKKERFSLILESASTNQTSMYLCASLRGIDTGELFFGEGSRLTVL.

The chain uses TRBV11-3 and TRBJ1-1; the D is unclear. The V end was cut by 1 base, the J end by 2 bases, with 5 bases between. The CDR3 contains 13 residues. Per germline, CDR1 SGHNT and CDR2 YENEEA. This CDR3 is CASSLGQNTEAFF. The CDR3 DNA reads TGTGCCAGCAGCTTAGGCCAAAACACTGAAGCTTTCTTT.

The chain combines TRBV18 with TRBJ2-7; 11 positions match TRBD2. Looked up from germline, CDR1 is KGHSH and CDR2 is LQKENI. This CDR3 is 15 amino acids long. With 1 base clipped from V and 4 bases from J, the junction kept 3 bases outside the gene matches. The CDR3 DNA reads TGTGCCAGCTCACCACTACTAGCGGGAGTGTACGAGCAGTACTTC. Translated: CASSPLLAGVYEQYF. The full variable domain, rest sourced from reference TRBV18 and TRBJ2-7, is NAGVMQNPRHLVRRRGQEARLRCSPMKGHSHVYWYRQLPEEGLKFMVYLQKENIIDESGMPKERFSAEFPKEGPSILRIQQVVRGDSAAYFCASSPLLAGVYEQYFGPGTRLTVT.

J is TRBJ2-3 and V is TRBV7-9; 11 nucleotides line up with TRBD2. Germline trimming cut 4 bases from V and 2 bases from J; bases unmatched to any gene: 5. This CDR3 comprises 16 residues. Germline V gene sequence: CDR1 SEHNR, CDR2 FQNEAQ (reference sequence). DNA of the CDR3: TGTGCCAGCAGCTACCCGACTAGCGGGGACACAGATACGCAGTATTTT. Its protein product is CASSYPTSGDTDTQYF.

The J gene is TRBJ2-3, the V gene TRBV6-1; a weak D match, TRBD1 (6 bases). The germline gives CDR1 MNHNS, CDR2 SASEGT. Trimming left V 2 bases short and J 7 bases short, with 16 bases between. The CDR3 covers 15 residues. The CDR3, as DNA: TGTGCCAGCAGTGAATTACAGGGTGTTAGGAATACGCAGTATTTT. Its protein product is CASSELQGVRNTQYF.

The rearrangement joins TRBV6-1 to TRBJ1-4; weak D call: TRBD1 (5 bases). This CDR3 comprises 15 residues. Trimming took off 6 bases at V and 7 bases at J, with 18 bases between the two ends. The germline V gene has CDR1 MNHNS and CDR2 SASEGT. CDR3 in amino acids: CASSFGTAESEKLFF. The CDR3 DNA follows: TGTGCCAGCAGCTTTGGGACGGCTGAAAGTGAAAAACTGTTTTTT.

On this clone: One junction end disagrees with the germline gene, perhaps due to a read error. The chain couples TRBV7-7 to TRBJ2-2; no clear D. Per the germline V gene, CDR1 is SSHAT and CDR2 is FNYEAQ (reference sequence). There are 16 residues in the CDR3. The CDR3 sequence is CASSFIEDVLPGELFF. In DNA form, the CDR3 reads TGTGCTAGCAGCTTTATAGAGGACGTTTTACCCGGGGAGCTGTTTTTT. The variable domain in full, completed from reference TRBV7-7 and TRBJ2-2, reads GAGVSQSPRYKVTKRGQDVTLRCDPISSHATLYWYQQALGQGPEFLTYFNYEAQPDKSGLPSDRFSAERPEGSISTLTIQRTEQRDSAMYRCASSFIEDVLPGELFFGEGSRLTVL.

The CDR3: CASSPSVRGRTEAFF. For the CDR3, the DNA is TGTGCCAGCAGCCCGTCGGTCAGGGGCCGAACTGAAGCTTTCTTT. J is TRBJ1-1 and V is TRBV11-2; the D gene is possibly TRBD1 (6 bases). The CDR3 extends over 15 amino acids. Trimming took 5 bases from V and 5 from J, leaving 18 bases between them. CDR1 and CDR2 (germline): SGHAT, FQNNGV.

The chain joins TRBV2 to TRBJ2-5; 7 nucleotides agree with TRBD2. Looked up from germline, CDR1 is SNHLY and CDR2 is FYNNEI. There are 13 residues in the CDR3. Losses at the gene ends were 7 bases for V and 5 bases for J; bases not matched to a gene: 7. Here the CDR3 reads CASTIREGETQYF. In DNA, the CDR3 is TGTGCCAGCACTATTAGGGAGGGGGAGACCCAGTACTTC.

The gene calls are TRBV7-8 and TRBJ2-7; D may be TRBD1 (5 bases). Germline CDR1 SGHVS, CDR2 FQNEAQ. The CDR3 has 17 amino acids. V lost 3 bases, J lost 6 bases, and 24 bases lay in between. CDR3 region: CASSFLPRQHPIVEQYF. CDR3 coding DNA: TGTGCCAGCAGCTTTTTACCCAGACAGCACCCCATCGTCGAGCAGTACTTC.

This rearrangement joins TRBV7-6 to TRBJ2-7; D remains ambiguous. The CDR3 runs to 13 residues. Germline values: CDR1 SGHVS, CDR2 FNYEAQ. V gave up 3 bases and J gave up 5 bases, with 11 bases separating them. For the CDR3, the DNA is TGTGCCAGCAGCTTGTTTAGTCAGAACGAGCAGTACTTC. It translates to CASSLFSQNEQYF.

The J gene is TRBJ2-1, the V gene TRBV19; TRBD1 or TRBD2 may be the D gene (6 bases each). The CDR3 length is 13 residues. V was trimmed by 4 bases and J by 9 bases, leaving 13 bases between them. The germline V gene encodes CDR1 LNHDA and CDR2 SQIVND (reference sequence). The CDR3 sequence is CASSTWGAFEQFF. CDR3 nucleotide sequence: TGTGCCAGTAGTACCTGGGGGGCCTTTGAGCAGTTCTTC.

The chain couples TRBV9 to TRBJ2-1, with 8 bases lining up with TRBD1. There are 16 residues in the CDR3. J was trimmed by 9 bases and V by 3 bases; bases with no gene match: 14. The germline V gene encodes CDR1 SGDLS and CDR2 YYNGEE. The CDR3 nucleotides read TGTGCCAGCAGCGCAGGGAGGACAGGGCCCCAGGGTGAGCAGTTCTTC. Translation: CASSAGRTGPQGEQFF. Combining the CDR3 with reference TRBV9 and TRBJ2-1 gives the whole variable domain DSGVTQTPKHLITATGQRVTLRCSPRSGDLSVYWYQQSLDQGLQFLIQYYNGEERAKGNILERFSAQQFPDLHSELNLSSLELGDSALYFCASSAGRTGPQGEQFFGPGTRLTVL.

The chain carries TRBV4-2 and TRBJ2-1; possible D gene TRBD2, 6 bases. Trimming left V 7 bases short and J 0 bases short, with 13 bases between. This CDR3 is built from 15 residues. Germline assignment: CDR1 LGHNA and CDR2 YNFKEQ. This CDR3 is CASTPFGSSYNEQFF. In DNA form, the CDR3 reads TGTGCCAGCACCCCCTTCGGGAGCTCCTACAATGAGCAGTTCTTC.